The clone carrying this T cell receptor (beta chain) was detected only once. Its antigen is unidentified. This specimen comes from a study of Ad26.COV2.S vaccination and SARS-CoV-2 variants. Study overall: It was the COV1001 Ad26.COV2.S trial arm that included the donor. Whole-study findings and limits: Vaccinees showed greater spike-specific TCR breadth than placebo recipients.

Treatment noted: roughly 18 received Ad26.COV2.S at low or high dose, single or two shots; 5 received placebo; per-sample allocation not given. Sampling was performed 63 days after the first vaccine or placebo injection. Vaccine was an Ad26 vector expressing Wuhan-strain SARS-CoV-2 spike. CDR3 length equals 18 residues. With 1 base removed from V and 0 bases from J, the gap between germline ends came to 13 bases. Germline values: CDR1 LGHNA, CDR2 YNFKEQ. Using immunoSEQ multiplex PCR, the repertoire was profiled, and TCRdb retains in-frame clones only, with some absent. Here the sample spans approximately 240,000 clones, approximately 87% being singletons.

This chain joins TRBV4-2 and TRBJ2-6; possibly TRBD1 for D (5 bases). The clonotype comes from a person aged 18 to 65 who received the Ad26.COV2.S COVID-19 vaccine or a placebo. The source was peripheral blood, collected in a trial of Ad26.COV2.S vaccine versus placebo. This CDR3 is CASSQVRTRASGANVLTF. The CDR3 DNA is TGTGCCAGCAGCCAAGTACGGACAAGGGCCTCTGGGGCCAACGTCCTGACTTTC.